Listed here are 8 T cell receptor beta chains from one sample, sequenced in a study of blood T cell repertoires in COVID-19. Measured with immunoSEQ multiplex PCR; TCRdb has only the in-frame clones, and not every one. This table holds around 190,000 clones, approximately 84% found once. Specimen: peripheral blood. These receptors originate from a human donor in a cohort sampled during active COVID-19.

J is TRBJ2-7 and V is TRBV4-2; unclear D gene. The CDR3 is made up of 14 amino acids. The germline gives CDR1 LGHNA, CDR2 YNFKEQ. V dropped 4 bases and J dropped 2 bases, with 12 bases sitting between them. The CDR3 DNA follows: TGTGCCAGCAGCCCCAGAGCCGGAGCCTACGAGCAGTACTTC. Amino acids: CASSPRAGAYEQYF.

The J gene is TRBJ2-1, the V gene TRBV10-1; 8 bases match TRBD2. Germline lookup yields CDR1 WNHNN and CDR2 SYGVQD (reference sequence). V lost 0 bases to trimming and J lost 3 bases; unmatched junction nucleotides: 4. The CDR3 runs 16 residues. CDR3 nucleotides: TGCGCCAGCAGTGAGTCTTATACTAGCGGCTACAATGAGCAGTTCTTC. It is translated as CASSESYTSGYNEQFF.

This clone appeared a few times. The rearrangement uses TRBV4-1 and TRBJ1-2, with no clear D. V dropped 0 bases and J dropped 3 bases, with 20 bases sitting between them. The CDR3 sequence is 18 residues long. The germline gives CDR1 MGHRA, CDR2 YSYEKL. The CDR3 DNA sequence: TGCGCCAGCAGCCAAGAACCCACTGTTATGATAGTGGACTATGGCTACACCTTC. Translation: CASSQEPTVMIVDYGYTF.

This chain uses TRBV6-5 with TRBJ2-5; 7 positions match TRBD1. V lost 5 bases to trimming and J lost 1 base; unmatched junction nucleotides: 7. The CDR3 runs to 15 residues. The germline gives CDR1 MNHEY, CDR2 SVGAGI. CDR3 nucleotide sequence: TGTGCCAGCAGTCGAATGACAGGGTTCCAAGAGACCCAGTACTTC. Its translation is CASSRMTGFQETQYF.

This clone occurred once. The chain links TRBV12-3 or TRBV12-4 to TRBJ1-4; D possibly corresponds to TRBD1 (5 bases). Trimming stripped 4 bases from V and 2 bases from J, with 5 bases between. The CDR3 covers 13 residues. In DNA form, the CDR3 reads TGTGCCAGCAGTTCAGGGACTAATGAAAAACTGTTTTTT. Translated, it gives CASSSGTNEKLFF.

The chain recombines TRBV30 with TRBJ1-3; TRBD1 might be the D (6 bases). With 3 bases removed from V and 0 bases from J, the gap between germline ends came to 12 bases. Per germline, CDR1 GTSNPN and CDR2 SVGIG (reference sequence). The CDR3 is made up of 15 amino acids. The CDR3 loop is CAWRGRGSSGNTIYF. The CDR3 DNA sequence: TGTGCCTGGAGAGGGAGGGGGAGCTCTGGAAACACCATATATTTT.

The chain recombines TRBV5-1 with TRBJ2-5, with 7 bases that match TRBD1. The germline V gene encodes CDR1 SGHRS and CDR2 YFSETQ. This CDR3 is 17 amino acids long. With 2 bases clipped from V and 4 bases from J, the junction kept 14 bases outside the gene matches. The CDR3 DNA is TGCGCCAGCAGCTTTACGACAGGGTTTGGGATTCCAGAGACCCAGTACTTC. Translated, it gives CASSFTTGFGIPETQYF. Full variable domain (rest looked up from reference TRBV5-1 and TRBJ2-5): KAGVTQTPRYLIKTRGQQVTLSCSPISGHRSVSWYQQTPGQGLQFLFEYFSETQRNKGNFPGRFSGRQFSNSRSEMNVSTLELGDSALYLCASSFTTGFGIPETQYFGPGTRLLVL.

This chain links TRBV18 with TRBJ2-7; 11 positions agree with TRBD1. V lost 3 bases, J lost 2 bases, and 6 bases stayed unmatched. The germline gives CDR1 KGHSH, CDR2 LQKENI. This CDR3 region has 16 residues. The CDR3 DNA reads TGTGCCAGCTCACCCAAAGGGGACAGGGGGACCTACGAGCAGTACTTC. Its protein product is CASSPKGDRGTYEQYF.